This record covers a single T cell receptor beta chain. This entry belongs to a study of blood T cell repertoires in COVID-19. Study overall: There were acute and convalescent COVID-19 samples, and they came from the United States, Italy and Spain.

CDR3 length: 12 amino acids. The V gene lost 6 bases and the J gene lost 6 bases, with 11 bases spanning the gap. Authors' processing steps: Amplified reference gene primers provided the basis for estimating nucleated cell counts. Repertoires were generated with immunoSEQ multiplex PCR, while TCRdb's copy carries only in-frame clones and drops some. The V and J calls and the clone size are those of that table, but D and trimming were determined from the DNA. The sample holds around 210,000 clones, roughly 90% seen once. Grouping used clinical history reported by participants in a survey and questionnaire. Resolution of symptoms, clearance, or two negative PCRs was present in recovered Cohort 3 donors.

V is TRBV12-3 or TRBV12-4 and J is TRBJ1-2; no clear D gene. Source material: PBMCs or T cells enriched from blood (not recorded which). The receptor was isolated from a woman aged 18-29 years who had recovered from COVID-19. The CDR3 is CASSSHQDGYTF. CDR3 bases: TGTGCCAGCAGCTCACACCAAGATGGCTACACCTTC.